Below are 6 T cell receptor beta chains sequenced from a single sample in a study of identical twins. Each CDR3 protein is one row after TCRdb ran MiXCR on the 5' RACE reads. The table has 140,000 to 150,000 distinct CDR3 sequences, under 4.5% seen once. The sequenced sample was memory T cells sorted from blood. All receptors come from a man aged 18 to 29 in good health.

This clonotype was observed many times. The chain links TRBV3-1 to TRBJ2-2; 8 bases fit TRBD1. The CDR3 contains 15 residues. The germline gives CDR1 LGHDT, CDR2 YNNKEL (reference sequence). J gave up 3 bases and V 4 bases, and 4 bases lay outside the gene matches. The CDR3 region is CASSPTTGDTGELFF. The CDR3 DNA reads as TGTGCCAGCAGCCCGACGACAGGGGACACCGGGGAGCTGTTTTTT.

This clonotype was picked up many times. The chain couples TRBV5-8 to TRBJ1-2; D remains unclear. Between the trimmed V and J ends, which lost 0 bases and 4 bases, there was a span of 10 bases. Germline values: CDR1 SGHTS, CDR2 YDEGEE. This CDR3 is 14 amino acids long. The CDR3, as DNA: TGTGCCAGCAGCTTGGGCGGCCACATCTATGGCTACACCTTC. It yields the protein CASSLGGHIYGYTF.

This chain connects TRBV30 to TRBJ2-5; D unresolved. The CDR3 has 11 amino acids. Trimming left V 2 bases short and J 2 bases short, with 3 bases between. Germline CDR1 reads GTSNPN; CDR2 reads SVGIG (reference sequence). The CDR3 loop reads CAWSWQETQYF. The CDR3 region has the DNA TGTGCCTGGAGTTGGCAAGAGACCCAGTACTTC.

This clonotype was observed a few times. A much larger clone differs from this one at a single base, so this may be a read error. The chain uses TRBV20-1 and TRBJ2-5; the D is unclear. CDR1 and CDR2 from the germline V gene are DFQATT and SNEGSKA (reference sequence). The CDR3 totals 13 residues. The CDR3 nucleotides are TGCAGTGCTAGAGTTTTGGCCCAAGAGACCCAGTGCTTC. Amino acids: CSARVLAQETQCF.

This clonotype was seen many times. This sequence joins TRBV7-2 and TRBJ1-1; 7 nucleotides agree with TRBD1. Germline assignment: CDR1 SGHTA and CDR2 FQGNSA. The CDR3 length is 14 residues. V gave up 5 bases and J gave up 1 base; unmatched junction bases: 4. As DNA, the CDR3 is TGTGCCAGCAGCCACAGGGGACCGAACACTGAAGCTTTCTTT. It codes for CASSHRGPNTEAFF.

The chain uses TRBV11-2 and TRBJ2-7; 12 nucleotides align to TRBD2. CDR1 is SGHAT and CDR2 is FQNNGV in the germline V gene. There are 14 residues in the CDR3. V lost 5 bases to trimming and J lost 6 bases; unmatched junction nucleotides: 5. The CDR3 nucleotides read TGTGCCAGCAGCATTCTGGGACTAGCGGGCGAGCAGTACTTC. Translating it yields CASSILGLAGEQYF.